Each of the 23 T cell receptor beta chains below was sequenced from the same sample in a study of cytomegalovirus exposure and HLA in healthy donors. With 60 Vbeta and 13 Jbeta primers, the PCR was carried out. Only in-frame clones appear in the TCRdb table, and some are missing; sequencing was by immunoSEQ multiplex PCR. In the table there are approximately 120,000 clones, 81% of which are singletons. The sample was PBMCs. These receptors all come from a woman in her 30s in good health and CMV-seronegative.

Turning to this clone: In the same sample, other DNA sequences code for this CDR3. The chain is built from TRBV6-4 and TRBJ2-1; TRBD2 aligns across 11 bases. The CDR3 totals 14 residues. V lost 6 bases, J lost 8 bases, and 6 bases stayed unmatched. CDR1 and CDR2 (germline): MRHNA, SNTAGT. CDR3 amino acids: CASSSSGRRDEQFF. In nucleotides, the CDR3 is TGTGCCAGCAGCTCTAGCGGGAGGAGGGATGAGCAGTTCTTC.

This clone was counted between two and nine times. J is TRBJ1-2 and V is TRBV30; no definite D call. The CDR3 consists of 12 residues. CDR1 and CDR2 (germline): GTSNPN, SVGIG (reference sequence). V lost 4 bases to trimming and J lost 5 bases, with 11 bases between them. The CDR3 sequence is CAWTERVYGYTF. CDR3 nucleotides: TGTGCCTGGACCGAACGAGTTTATGGCTACACCTTC.

The chain couples TRBV9 to TRBJ2-2; D is unclear. V dropped 3 bases and J dropped 3 bases, with 15 bases sitting between them. CDR3 size: 16 residues. The germline V gene encodes CDR1 SGDLS and CDR2 YYNGEE. This CDR3 reads CASSGLGKAYTGELFF. CDR3 DNA: TGTGCCAGCAGCGGCCTCGGTAAAGCGTACACCGGGGAGCTGTTTTTT.

V and J are TRBV7-6 and TRBJ2-1; tentatively, D is TRBD1 (6 bases). Germline loops: CDR1 SGHVS, CDR2 FNYEAQ. This CDR3 has 17 residues. V lost 4 bases and J 7 bases, leaving 23 bases between the germline ends. The CDR3 DNA sequence: TGTGCCAGCAGCTCCCAAGGGGGAGATGAGGGGTGGAATGAGCAGTTCTTC. It yields the protein CASSSQGGDEGWNEQFF. The whole variable domain, filled in from reference TRBV7-6 and TRBJ2-1, reads GAGVSQSPRYKVTKRGQDVALRCDPISGHVSLYWYRQALGQGPEFLTYFNYEAQQDKSGLPNDRFSAERPEGSISTLTIQRTEQRDSAMYRCASSSQGGDEGWNEQFFGPGTRLTVL.

The rearrangement uses TRBV5-6 and TRBJ2-7; 11 bases match TRBD2. J was trimmed by 3 bases and V by 3 bases; bases with no gene match: 5. Germline CDR1 is SGHDT and CDR2 is YYEEEE. This CDR3 comprises 15 residues. The CDR3 loop is CASSSGTSGFYEQYF. As DNA, the CDR3 is TGTGCCAGCAGCTCCGGGACTAGCGGATTCTACGAGCAGTACTTC. Full variable domain (outside the CDR3, taken from reference TRBV5-6 and TRBJ2-7): DAGVTQSPTHLIKTRGQQVTLRCSPKSGHDTVSWYQQALGQGPQFIFQYYEEEERQRGNFPDRFSGHQFPNYSSELNVNALLLGDSALYLCASSSGTSGFYEQYFGPGTRLTVT.

The chain links TRBV5-1 to TRBJ2-5; maybe TRBD2 (5 bases). The CDR3 totals 16 residues. V was trimmed by 4 bases and J by 0 bases, leaving 16 bases between them. Germline V lookup: CDR1 SGHRS, CDR2 YFSETQ. As DNA, the CDR3 is TGCGCCAGCAGCCCAGTCTATAGCGAAAACCAAGAGACCCAGTACTTC. Translated, it gives CASSPVYSENQETQYF.

The rearrangement links TRBV6-1 to TRBJ1-1; D is possibly TRBD1 (5 bases). Germline assignment: CDR1 MNHNS and CDR2 SASEGT. V gave up 6 bases and J gave up 0 bases, with 14 bases separating them. CDR3 length: 15 residues. The CDR3 sequence is CASRATGRLNTEAFF. The CDR3 DNA reads as TGTGCCAGCAGGGCTACAGGACGGCTGAACACTGAAGCTTTCTTT.

V and J are TRBV4-2 and TRBJ1-2, with D perhaps matching TRBD1 (5 bases). Germline assignment: CDR1 LGHNA and CDR2 YNFKEQ. This CDR3 has 17 amino acids. Trimming removed 4 bases from V and 0 bases from J, with 18 bases in between. The chain's CDR3 is CASSLSRDLLANYGYTF. The CDR3 DNA sequence: TGTGCCAGCAGCCTGTCCCGGGACTTACTAGCTAACTATGGCTACACCTTC.

This chain connects TRBV28 to TRBJ1-5; D remains ambiguous. Deletions cut 4 bases from V and 10 bases from J, with 5 bases between. Germline V lookup: CDR1 MDHEN, CDR2 SYDVKM. The CDR3 length is 10 residues. DNA for the CDR3: TGTGCCAGCAGTTCAGGCCCCCAGCATTTT. Protein sequence: CASSSGPQHF.

The rearrangement joins TRBV19 to TRBJ1-2; 7 bases are shared with TRBD1. This CDR3 contains 14 residues. Losses at the gene ends were 4 bases for V and 4 bases for J; bases not matched to a gene: 6. Germline CDR1 LNHDA, CDR2 SQIVND (reference sequence). The CDR3 nucleotides are TGTGCCAGTAGTAACCGAGGGGGCCCCTATGGCTACACCTTC. Translation gives CASSNRGGPYGYTF.

This clone was detected once. Other DNA sequences in this specimen translate into the identical CDR3. Written as DNA, the CDR3 is TGTGCCAGCAGTGGACTAGCGGAGGGGGACAATGAGCAGTTCTTC. Protein sequence: CASSGLAEGDNEQFF. The gene calls are TRBV27 and TRBJ2-1, with 10 bases matching TRBD2. The CDR3 runs 15 residues. Trimming at V came to 5 bases and at J to 5 bases, leaving 6 bases not matched to a gene. The germline V gene encodes CDR1 MNHEY and CDR2 SMNVEV (reference sequence).

This clone was seen only once. The rearrangement uses TRBV7-9 and TRBJ2-2; a weak D match, TRBD2 (6 bases). Germline CDR1 is SEHNR and CDR2 is FQNEAQ (reference sequence). Trimming left V 7 bases short and J 0 bases short, with 12 bases between. The CDR3 extends over 15 amino acids. As DNA, the CDR3 is TGTGCCAGCACCCCCCCGGGGGCGAACACCGGGGAGCTGTTTTTT. Protein: CASTPPGANTGELFF.

The rearrangement uses TRBV25-1 and TRBJ2-7; a weak D match, TRBD2 (5 bases). CDR1 and CDR2 (germline): MGHDK, SYGVNS. V was trimmed by 4 bases and J by 1 base, leaving 14 bases between them. This CDR3 comprises 15 residues. CDR3 DNA: TGTGCCAGCAGTGCCTACAGCGGCGGGTCCTACGAGCAGTACTTC. This encodes CASSAYSGGSYEQYF.

The rearrangement joins TRBV7-3 to TRBJ2-3, with 11 bases that match TRBD2. The CDR3 loop spans 16 amino acids. V dropped 3 bases and J dropped 3; count of bases not matched to a gene: 5. In germline, CDR1 is SGHTA, CDR2 FQGTGA. CDR3 residues: CASSFLSGRGTDTQYF. In DNA form, the CDR3 reads TGTGCCAGCAGCTTCCTTAGCGGGAGGGGGACAGATACGCAGTATTTT. The whole variable domain, filled in from reference TRBV7-3 and TRBJ2-3, reads GAGVSQTPSNKVTEKGKYVELRCDPISGHTALYWYRQSLGQGPEFLIYFQGTGAADDSGLPNDRFFAVRPEGSVSTLKIQRTERGDSAVYLCASSFLSGRGTDTQYFGPGTRLTVL.

CDR3 bases: TGTGCCAGCAGCGCTTGGGACAGAGAATTTGCTGGCTACACCTTC. Amino acid sequence: CASSAWDREFAGYTF. The chain links TRBV7-3 to TRBJ1-2, with TRBD1 matching over 7 bases. With V trimmed by 5 bases and J by 7 bases, 13 bases remained unmatched. CDR1 is SGHTA and CDR2 is FQGTGA in the germline V gene. CDR3 length: 15 amino acids.

The chain is built from TRBV5-6 and TRBJ2-1; 8 nucleotides agree with TRBD2. CDR1 is SGHDT, CDR2 YYEEEE, per germline. The CDR3 is 15 amino acids. V dropped 4 bases and J dropped 3; count of bases not matched to a gene: 6. The CDR3 spells CASSLGLGSYNEQFF. The CDR3 DNA sequence: TGTGCCAGCAGCCTGGGACTAGGAAGCTACAATGAGCAGTTCTTC.

V gene TRBV18 combines with J gene TRBJ2-1; 9 bases fit TRBD2. Trimming cost V 1 base and J 8 bases; bases outside gene matches: 9. The CDR3 is 16 amino acids. Germline CDR1 is KGHSH and CDR2 is LQKENI. CDR3 sequence (DNA): TGTGCCAGCTCACCACAGACTAGCGGTACTGGGGATGAGCAGTTCTTC. Translating gives CASSPQTSGTGDEQFF.

J is TRBJ1-1 and V is TRBV28, with a weak D call TRBD1 (5 bases). The CDR3 loop spans 15 amino acids. V was trimmed by 2 bases and J by 0 bases, leaving 10 bases between them. CDR1 and CDR2 (germline): MDHEN, SYDVKM. The CDR3 loop is CASSLVTVLNTEAFF. The CDR3 nucleotides are TGTGCCAGCAGTTTAGTGACAGTCCTGAACACTGAAGCTTTCTTT. The full variable domain, in which reference TRBV28 and TRBJ1-1 provide the parts outside the CDR3, is DVKVTQSSRYLVKRTGEKVFLECVQDMDHENMFWYRQDPGLGLRLIYFSYDVKMKEKGDIPEGYSVSREKKERFSLILESASTNQTSMYLCASSLVTVLNTEAFFGQGTRLTVV.

J is TRBJ1-1 and V is TRBV5-1, with D possibly TRBD1 on 6 matching bases. The CDR3 length is 15 residues. CDR1 and CDR2 (germline): SGHRS, YFSETQ. Trimming pared 4 bases from V and 1 base from J, leaving 14 bases between. CDR3: CASSEVGGANTEAFF. CDR3 sequence (DNA): TGCGCCAGCAGCGAGGTAGGGGGGGCGAACACTGAAGCTTTCTTT.

This chain uses TRBV5-4 with TRBJ2-5; D remains unclear. This CDR3 has 12 amino acids. Germline values: CDR1 SGHNT, CDR2 YYREEE (reference sequence). V dropped 1 base and J dropped 7 bases, with 8 bases sitting between them. The CDR3 spells CASSLRVGTQYF. CDR3 coding DNA: TGTGCCAGCAGCTTGCGCGTCGGGACCCAGTACTTC.

The V gene is TRBV7-9, the J gene TRBJ1-5; D is perhaps TRBD1 (5 bases). CDR3 length: 13 amino acids. V shed 3 bases and J shed 3 bases, with 6 bases lying between them. CDR1 and CDR2 from the germline V gene are SEHNR and FQNEAQ (reference sequence). The CDR3 DNA reads as TGTGCCAGCAGCTTGGGACTCAATCAGCCCCAGCATTTT. Its protein is CASSLGLNQPQHF.

V usage is TRBV7-8 and J usage is TRBJ2-2, with a possible D match to TRBD2 (6 bases). V lost 3 bases and J lost 7, with 15 bases in between. This CDR3 region has 15 residues. Germline V lookup: CDR1 SGHVS, CDR2 FQNEAQ. This CDR3 reads CASSLGGGAGGELFF. The CDR3, as DNA: TGTGCCAGCAGCTTGGGGGGAGGCGCAGGCGGGGAGCTGTTTTTT.

Only one count was recorded for this clone. This chain links TRBV9 with TRBJ1-2, with TRBD1 identical over 9 bases. Germline V gives CDR1 SGDLS, CDR2 YYNGEE. CDR3 length equals 22 residues. The V segment lost 1 base and the J segment 3 bases; nucleotides outside the gene matches: 25. The CDR3 loop reads CASSVRGGLAGTGRLGDYGYTF. In nucleotides, the CDR3 is TGTGCCAGCAGCGTAAGAGGTGGTTTGGCCGGGACAGGGCGCTTAGGGGACTATGGCTACACCTTC.